Here is one TCR beta chain with its context. This clonotype was observed a few times. It lacks a known antigen. No clone much larger than this one lies a single base away; base qualities are absent. This record belongs to a study of T cells in Graves' hyperthyroidism and ophthalmopathy (dated by TCRdb to the late 2010s). With respect to the entire study: Peripheral blood was sampled at the time of initial diagnosis, prior to any treatment. Prospective prediction of ophthalmopathy was tested in an independent validation cohort of approximately 19 hyperthyroidism patients and 17 patients who later progressed to ophthalmopathy. To identify distinguishing TCR V-J signatures, a discovery cohort of 100 patients was used, comprising fewer than 45 with Graves' ophthalmopathy and some 57 with stable Graves' hyperthyroidism. Once sampling was done, hyperthyroidism patients were given methimazole at a starting dose of 30 mg daily, whereas ophthalmopathy patients were given high-dose intravenous methylprednisolone. The roughly 100 discovery patients were randomly divided into training and test sets at a 7:3 ratio. TCR Vbeta CDR3 sequencing of 120 to 150 peripheral blood samples (43 ophthalmopathy, 70 to 85 hyperthyroidism and around 17 progressor patients) is reported in the paper. Thyroid tissue and blood T-cell repertoires from about six Graves' hyperthyroidism patients were also compared in the study.

Hyperthyroidism patients were newly diagnosed, with disease duration under 2 months, and aged 18 to 65 years. Exclusion was applied to patients with uncontrolled infections, other autoimmune diseases, pregnancy or lactation. Diagnoses were based on clinical symptoms, serum thyroxine and TRAb, thyroid ultrasound and orbital computed tomography. Blood from progressor patients was collected at the time of first diagnosis with hyperthyroidism, before any ophthalmopathy symptoms had appeared. PBMCs were isolated from about 10 ml of fresh peripheral blood by Ficoll-Paque density gradient centrifugation. Patients classed as progressors first received a Graves' hyperthyroidism diagnosis and then went on to develop ophthalmopathy during follow-up. Trizol reagent was used to extract total RNA, and RNA quality was then checked on an Agilent 2100 Bioanalyzer. What the work shows at the level of the full study, not this receptor alone: A 13 V-J signature model separated ophthalmopathy from stable hyperthyroidism, with about 90% sensitivity and 81.08% specificity in cross-validation and 80%/75% in testing. In validation, the model predicted progression to ophthalmopathy a median of 6.5 months before onset, with roughly 68% sensitivity and around 76% specificity. No statistical method was used to fix the sample size in advance, and group allocation was not hidden from the investigators. Most expanded thyroid clonotypes (frequency above 0.001) were also detected in blood, suggesting blood repertoires may reflect thyroid immune responses.

Amplification of TCR beta CDR3 regions was carried out from RNA transcripts. A first-round RT-PCR of the TCR CDR3 used the HTBI primer set with the Qiagen OneStep RT-PCR kit. Libraries were constructed in a second round of multiplex PCR, after which size selection and purification were performed. Paired-end sequencing of the libraries was performed with 100 bp reads on an Illumina HiSeq2000. The paper's processing steps were these. Raw data were processed with SOAPnuke, discarding reads with adapters, uncalled bases, mean Phred below 15, or no exact constant-primer or identifier match. COPE v1.2.5 was used to merge the high-quality paired reads, and each unique nucleotide sequence was defined as a clonotype. MiTCR v1.1 was used to align clonotypes to the IMGT TRBV, TRBD and TRBJ reference segments. Only V-J combinations with frequency above 0.0001, covering roughly 99% of repertoires, were analysed. The TCS score was defined as the ratio of F50 (clonal expansion) to E x V (chaos), calculated using BLOSUM62-based TCRdist between CDR3 peptides within each V-J. Welch's t-statistics and random forest reduced 450 to 600 V-J features to fewer than 15, which were used in a naive Bayes classifier (R e1071). TCRdb reworked the public reads: Q25 trimming with fastp, MiXCR clone assembly, productive beta chains retained. Rows merge per CDR3 protein into single entries with the most common DNA and genes. The V and J calls and clone size are TCRdb's, not the authors'. Here the sample has some 400,000 distinct CDR3 sequences; 13% occur a single time. About 20% of the sample is in the top ten clones.

The TCR sequence derives from a man aged 25-40 years with Graves' hyperthyroidism that later progressed to Graves' ophthalmopathy. The sample taken for sequencing was blood.

At the DNA level, the sequence is TGTGCCAGCACGAAGCGGGACGGTTCACCCCTCCACTTT. Its amino acids are CASTKRDGSPLHF. Recombination connected TRBV27 to TRBJ1-6; the D gene is possibly TRBD1, with 5 bases matching. V sheds 7 bases and J sheds 9 bases, leaving 13 bases between their ends. From the cysteine through the phenylalanine, the CDR3 covers 13 amino acids. CDR3 DNA is the only sequence kept; it has 39 bases, read in frame from the first base. The germline V gene (reference sequence) sets CDR1 to MNHEY and CDR2 to SMNVEV.